Listed below are T cell receptor beta chains from one sample, sequenced in a study of Ad26.COV2.S vaccination and SARS-CoV-2 variants. Sequenced by immunoSEQ multiplex PCR; TCRdb stores in-frame clones only, minus some. Of approximately 420,000 clones in the sample, roughly nine tenths were seen once. Sequenced here: peripheral blood, sampled in a trial of Ad26.COV2.S vaccine versus placebo. Receptors were obtained from a person aged 18-60 years who received the Ad26.COV2.S COVID-19 vaccine or a placebo. CDR3s include the opening cysteine and the closing phenylalanine or tryptophan. The D gene is left open where the match is weak. For some rows the clone size is stated as once, few or many, or as a class when expanded; others skip it.

v_call	cdr3_length	clone_size	j_call	d_call	cdr3_nt	cdr3_aa
TRBV7-9	15	once	TRBJ2-7	-	TGTGCCAGCGTCTCAGGGGCTTCACTCTCCTACGAGCAGTACTTC	CASVSGASLSYEQYF
TRBV3-1/TRBV3-2	14	-	TRBJ1-5	-	TGTGCCAGCAGCCAACTGGGAGCTAATCAGCCCCAGCATTTT	CASSQLGANQPQHF
TRBV5-1	15	-	TRBJ2-1	-	TGCGCCAGCAGCCCACGGACGGGACTGGACAATGAGCAGTTCTTC	CASSPRTGLDNEQFF
TRBV11-2	16	-	TRBJ1-6	-	TGTGCCAGCAGCTTAGGCAGAGGGTGGTATAATTCACCCCTCCACTTT	CASSLGRGWYNSPLHF
TRBV19	15	-	TRBJ1-4	-	TGTGCCAGTAGTATAGATTTTGGGCAGCCTGAAAAACTGTTTTTT	CASSIDFGQPEKLFF
TRBV19	16	-	TRBJ1-1	TRBD1	TGTGCCAGTAGTATAGGAACGACAGGGAAGAGGACTGAAGCTTTCTTT	CASSIGTTGKRTEAFF
TRBV4-1	14	few	TRBJ2-7	-	TGCGCCAGCAGCGAGGGACCGGCATACAACGAGCAGTACTTC	CASSEGPAYNEQYF
TRBV20-1	13	-	TRBJ1-5	-	TGCAGTGCTAGTGTATTGGGCAATCAGCCCCAGCATTTT	CSASVLGNQPQHF
TRBV5-4	14	-	TRBJ2-7	-	TGTGCCAGCGCCGGGGACCCGGGGAAGGACGAGCAGTACTTC	CASAGDPGKDEQYF
TRBV3-1/TRBV3-2	18	-	TRBJ1-6	-	TGTGCCAGCAGCCAAGCCCCGGACAGCAGCTCCTATAATTCACCCCTCCACTTT	CASSQAPDSSSYNSPLHF
TRBV2	13	-	TRBJ2-2	TRBD2	TGTGCCAGCTTGTGGGGGGGCACCGGGGAGCTGTTTTTT	CASLWGGTGELFF
TRBV19	12	-	TRBJ1-1	-	TGTGCCAGTAACTCGGAGGGAACTGAAGCTTTCTTT	CASNSEGTEAFF
TRBV5-1	13	-	TRBJ2-7	-	TGCGCCAGCAGCCACGGGACTTCCTACGAGCAGTACTTC	CASSHGTSYEQYF
TRBV5-6	16	-	TRBJ2-5	TRBD2	TGTGCCAGCAGCTTTCAGCCAGCGGGGGGGCCAGAGACCCAGTACTTC	CASSFQPAGGPETQYF
TRBV19	15	-	TRBJ1-6	-	TGTGCCAGTAGTATGCTATGGAGGGCTGATTCACCCCTCCACTTT	CASSMLWRADSPLHF
TRBV30	13	-	TRBJ1-1	-	TGTGCCTGGACCTTGGGTCGGAACACTGAAGCTTTCTTT	CAWTLGRNTEAFF
TRBV5-4	13	-	TRBJ2-5	-	TGTGCCAGCAAAATCACGGGAATCGGGACCCAGTACTTC	CASKITGIGTQYF
TRBV2	17	-	TRBJ2-6	-	TGTGCCAGCAGAAAACAGGGTAGGGGCACTGGGGCCAACGTCCTGACTTTC	CASRKQGRGTGANVLTF
TRBV2	14	-	TRBJ2-3	TRBD2	TGTGCCAGCAGTGAGGGCGGGGGGCCAGATACGCAGTATTTT	CASSEGGGPDTQYF
TRBV23-1	12	-	TRBJ2-2	-	TGCGCCAGCATGGGAGTCCCCGGGGAGCTGTTTTTT	CASMGVPGELFF
TRBV5-1	15	-	TRBJ1-2	-	TGCGCCAGCAGCTTTGGTACGGGACAAGGCTATGGCTACACCTTC	CASSFGTGQGYGYTF
TRBV10-2	17	-	TRBJ1-2	-	TGCGCCAGCAGTGATATGCGGGGGGGATTTGGTACGGATGGCTACACCTTC	CASSDMRGGFGTDGYTF
TRBV28	14	-	TRBJ2-7	-	TGTGCCAGCAGTTACCGAGCGAGATCCTACGAGCAGTACTTC	CASSYRARSYEQYF
TRBV10-3	13	-	TRBJ1-1	-	TGTGCCATCAGCCTTGGTGAGGGCACTGAAGCTTTCTTT	CAISLGEGTEAFF
TRBV7-9	16	-	TRBJ2-2	-	TGTGCCAGCACCCCATCGGGCAGGGGGACTGAAGGGGAGCTGTTTTTT	CASTPSGRGTEGELFF
TRBV6-2/TRBV6-3	20	-	TRBJ1-3	TRBD1	TGTGCCAGCAGTTACAACCGGGGACAGGACCCAGGCAACTCTGGAAACACCATATATTTT	CASSYNRGQDPGNSGNTIYF
TRBV4-3	13	-	TRBJ2-1	-	TGCGCCAGCAGCCCCCCCGGGGCAAATGAGCAGTTCTTC	CASSPPGANEQFF
TRBV2	15	-	TRBJ1-2	TRBD1	TGTGCCAGCAGTGAACGGGACAGCTTCACCTATGGCTACACCTTC	CASSERDSFTYGYTF
TRBV29-1	14	-	TRBJ2-2	-	TGCAGCGTCGGACTTCTAGGCGGCACCGGGGAGCTGTTTTTT	CSVGLLGGTGELFF
TRBV7-8	16	once	TRBJ2-3	-	TGTGCCAGCAGCTTTAGTTTAGGGGGGGCCTCAGATACGCAGTATTTT	CASSFSLGGASDTQYF
TRBV6-2/TRBV6-3	15	-	TRBJ2-2	-	TGTGCCAGCAGTTACGAGACCGCGAACACCGGGGAGCTGTTTTTT	CASSYETANTGELFF
TRBV11-2	13	-	TRBJ1-2	-	TGTGCCAGCAGCTTAGATCTGGGGGGCGGCTACACCTTC	CASSLDLGGGYTF
TRBV4-3	19	-	TRBJ2-3	TRBD2	TGCGCCAGCAGCCAAGATAGGACTAGCGGAGGGGATGGCGCAGATACGCAGTATTTT	CASSQDRTSGGDGADTQYF